Listed here are 16 T cell receptor beta chains from one sample, sequenced in a study of vaccination and CD4 T cells after COVID-19. As to time point: late sampling 161 to 241 days after vaccination in a few convalescent patients. TCRdb reprocessed the PCR reads via MiXCR and lists one record per CDR3 protein. Here the sample spans some 26,000 distinct CDR3 sequences, about 54% being singletons. The material sequenced was CD4+ T cells from blood, taken about 7 months after SARS-CoV-2 vaccination. The origin of the receptors is a human donor who had recovered from COVID-19.

The chain recombines TRBV7-3 with TRBJ2-1, with a possible D match to TRBD2 (6 bases). This CDR3 has 13 residues. The V gene's germline CDR1 is SGHTA and CDR2 FQGTGA. V gave up 6 bases and J gave up 12 bases, with 18 bases separating them. CDR3 loop: CASSSLPGDWQFF. As DNA, the CDR3 is TGTGCCAGCAGTTCTTTACCGGGAGATTGGCAGTTCTTC.

This clonotype was seen more than once but under ten times. This chain links TRBV20-1 with TRBJ2-5; D perhaps matches TRBD1 (6 bases). Trimming pared 3 bases from V and 9 bases from J, leaving 17 bases between. The CDR3 is made up of 13 amino acids. The germline V gene encodes CDR1 DFQATT and CDR2 SNEGSKA (reference sequence). CDR3 nucleotide sequence: TGCAGTGCTAGCACCACAGGGATTACGGCCCAGTACTTC. Translation: CSASTTGITAQYF.

The CDR3 DNA sequence: TGTGCCAGCAGATTTCGGGACAGCTCCTGGGGTGAGCAGTTCTTC. Amino acids: CASRFRDSSWGEQFF. V gene TRBV6-1 combines with J gene TRBJ2-1, with 7 bases aligning to TRBD1. Germline loops: CDR1 MNHNS, CDR2 SASEGT. The CDR3 covers 15 residues. V trimming: 6 bases; J trimming: 9 bases; junction bases outside the gene matches: 14.

This clonotype came up once. The rearrangement joins TRBV20-1 to TRBJ2-7, with 8 bases matching TRBD1. V was clipped by 1 base and J by 0 bases; unmatched bases: 11. Germline V gene lookup returns CDR1 DFQATT and CDR2 SNEGSKA (reference sequence). There are 17 residues in the CDR3. CDR3 protein: CSARGFADRAVSYEQYF. CDR3 coding DNA: TGCAGTGCTAGAGGGTTTGCGGACAGGGCGGTCTCCTACGAGCAGTACTTC.

The table lists this clonotype with a few counts. This rearrangement joins TRBV27 to TRBJ1-6, with D hard to call. Deletions cut 1 base from V and 7 bases from J, with 8 bases between. Germline CDR1 reads MNHEY; CDR2 reads SMNVEV (reference sequence). The CDR3 consists of 14 residues. CDR3 sequence: CASSLYVGNSPLHF. The CDR3 DNA is TGTGCCAGCAGTTTATATGTGGGAAATTCACCCCTCCACTTT.

The V gene is TRBV5-8, the J gene TRBJ2-6, with D unresolved. This CDR3 is 14 amino acids long. The V gene's germline CDR1 is SGHTS and CDR2 YDEGEE. V lost 2 bases and J 0 bases, leaving 3 bases between the germline ends. The CDR3 nucleotides are TGTGCCAGCAGCTTTGACTCTGGGGCCAACGTCCTGACTTTC. Protein product: CASSFDSGANVLTF.

The rearrangement uses TRBV6-1 and TRBJ2-3, with 9 bases identical to TRBD2. This CDR3 spans 14 amino acids. Trimming cost V 6 bases and J 3 bases; bases outside gene matches: 4. The V gene's germline CDR1 is MNHNS and CDR2 SASEGT. CDR3 coding DNA: TGTGCCAGCAGGATAGCGGGAGAGACAGATACGCAGTATTTT. Translation gives CASRIAGETDTQYF.

The CDR3 loop is CASNPGLAEDNEQFF. The DNA for the CDR3 is TGTGCCAGCAATCCGGGACTAGCGGAAGACAATGAGCAGTTCTTC. The chain uses TRBV6-1 and TRBJ2-1; 11 bases are shared with TRBD2. The V and J ends lost 7 bases and 5 bases, in that order; junction bases with no gene match: 7. Germline lookup yields CDR1 MNHNS and CDR2 SASEGT. This CDR3 contains 15 residues.

The table lists this clonotype with a few counts. The V gene is TRBV28, the J gene TRBJ2-5, with TRBD1 matching 10 bases. Germline lookup yields CDR1 MDHEN and CDR2 SYDVKM. This CDR3 has 15 residues. V lost 4 bases and J lost 5; bases outside the gene matches: 7. The CDR3 reads CASSSGTGDVETQYF. The CDR3 DNA reads as TGTGCCAGCAGTTCCGGGACAGGGGATGTGGAGACCCAGTACTTC.

This clonotype was observed a few times. J is TRBJ2-3 and V is TRBV7-3, with D perhaps being TRBD1 or TRBD2 (6 bases each). Germline V gene sequence: CDR1 SGHTA, CDR2 FQGTGA. This CDR3 is 15 amino acids long. V gave up 0 bases and J gave up 2 bases, with 9 bases separating them. CDR3 residues: CASSLTGGFTDTQYF. CDR3 DNA sequence: TGTGCCAGCAGCTTAACGGGGGGCTTCACAGATACGCAGTATTTT.

V is TRBV4-2 and J is TRBJ2-1, with D hard to call. The ends were cut back, 0 bases at V and 8 bases at J, with 11 bases in the middle. The CDR3 covers 14 residues. CDR1 is LGHNA, CDR2 YNFKEQ, per germline. The chain's CDR3 is CASSQDLYSDEQFF. The CDR3 nucleotides are TGTGCCAGCAGCCAAGATCTGTATTCCGATGAGCAGTTCTTC.

Concerning this clonotype: A read error may account for a junction end that differs from germline. This sequence joins TRBV27 and TRBJ1-5; D remains ambiguous. CDR1 MNHEY and CDR2 SMNVEV come from the germline V gene (reference sequence). This CDR3 comprises 12 residues. The CDR3 here is CANSPPNQPQHF. Here the CDR3 DNA reads TGTGCCAACAGTCCCCCCAATCAGCCCCAGCATTTT.

V and J are TRBV7-9 and TRBJ1-6; D is undetermined. From germline, CDR1 is SEHNR and CDR2 FQNEAQ (reference sequence). The V end was cut by 2 bases, the J end by 8 bases, with 19 bases between. The CDR3 runs to 17 residues. The CDR3 DNA is TGTGCCAGCAGCTTATGGTACCACCCGGAGGTGGATTCACCCCTCCACTTT. Translation gives CASSLWYHPEVDSPLHF.

The DNA for the CDR3 is TGCAGTGCTAGAGATAACAGGCGATACACCTTC. It yields the protein CSARDNRRYTF. V and J are TRBV20-1 and TRBJ1-2, with TRBD1 as a possible D gene (5 bases). The CDR3 consists of 11 residues. Per the germline V gene, CDR1 is DFQATT and CDR2 is SNEGSKA (reference sequence). With 0 bases removed from V and 11 bases from J, the gap between germline ends came to 10 bases.

The chain carries TRBV7-3 and TRBJ2-3; D is possibly TRBD2 (5 bases). The CDR3 is made up of 14 amino acids. The germline CDR1 and CDR2 sequences are SGHTA and FQGTGA. V dropped 3 bases and J dropped 3 bases, with 10 bases sitting between them. This CDR3 reads CASSLVGVTDTQYF. CDR3 DNA sequence: TGTGCCAGCAGCTTGGTGGGAGTGACAGATACGCAGTATTTT.

The V gene is TRBV28, the J gene TRBJ1-2; D is uncertain. V lost 8 bases, J lost 3 bases, and 7 bases lay in between. Germline V gene sequence: CDR1 MDHEN, CDR2 SYDVKM. The CDR3 loop spans 11 amino acids. The CDR3, as DNA: TGTGCCAGCCGTGGGGACTATGGCTACACCTTC. It yields the protein CASRGDYGYTF.